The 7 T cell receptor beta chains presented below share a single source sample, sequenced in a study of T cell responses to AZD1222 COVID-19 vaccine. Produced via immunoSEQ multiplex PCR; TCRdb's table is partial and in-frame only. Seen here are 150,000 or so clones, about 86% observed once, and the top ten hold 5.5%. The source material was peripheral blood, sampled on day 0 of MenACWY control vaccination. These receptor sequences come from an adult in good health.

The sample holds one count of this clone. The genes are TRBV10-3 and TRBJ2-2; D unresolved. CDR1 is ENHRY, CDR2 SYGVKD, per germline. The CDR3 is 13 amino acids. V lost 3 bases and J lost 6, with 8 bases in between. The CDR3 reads CAISDRLPGELFF. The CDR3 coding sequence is TGTGCCATCAGTGATAGGCTCCCCGGGGAGCTGTTTTTT.

Here the CDR3 DNA reads TGTGCCAGCAGTGAACTCTGGACAGCCAACACTGAAGCTTTCTTT. Protein: CASSELWTANTEAFF. The chain links TRBV25-1 to TRBJ1-1, with a possible D match to TRBD1 (6 bases). The V gene's germline CDR1 is MGHDK and CDR2 SYGVNS. CDR3 length equals 15 residues. V was trimmed by 2 bases and J by 2 bases, leaving 12 bases between them.

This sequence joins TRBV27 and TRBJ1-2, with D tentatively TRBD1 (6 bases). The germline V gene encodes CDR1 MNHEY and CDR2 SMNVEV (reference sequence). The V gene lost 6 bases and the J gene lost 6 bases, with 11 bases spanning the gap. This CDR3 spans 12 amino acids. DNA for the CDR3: TGTGCCAGCAGCAGCCGGACAGATGGCTACACCTTC. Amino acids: CASSSRTDGYTF.

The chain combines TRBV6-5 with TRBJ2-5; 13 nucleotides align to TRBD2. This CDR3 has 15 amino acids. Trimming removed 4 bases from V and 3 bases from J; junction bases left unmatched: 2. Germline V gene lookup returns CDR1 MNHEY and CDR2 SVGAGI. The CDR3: CASSSGTSGKETQYF. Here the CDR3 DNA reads TGTGCCAGCAGTTCGGGGACTAGCGGGAAAGAGACCCAGTACTTC.

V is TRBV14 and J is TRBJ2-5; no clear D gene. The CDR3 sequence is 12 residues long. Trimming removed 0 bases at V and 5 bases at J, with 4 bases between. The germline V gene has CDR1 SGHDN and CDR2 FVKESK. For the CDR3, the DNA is TGTGCCAGCAGCCAAGAACCCGAGACCCAGTACTTC. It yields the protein CASSQEPETQYF.

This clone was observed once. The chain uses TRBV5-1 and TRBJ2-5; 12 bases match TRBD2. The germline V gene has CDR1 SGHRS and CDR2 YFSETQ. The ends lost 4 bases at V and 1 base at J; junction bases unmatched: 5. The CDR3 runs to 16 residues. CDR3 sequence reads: CASSEGLAGSQETQYF. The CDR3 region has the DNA TGCGCCAGCAGCGAGGGACTAGCGGGTTCCCAAGAGACCCAGTACTTC. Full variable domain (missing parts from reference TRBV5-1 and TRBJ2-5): KAGVTQTPRYLIKTRGQQVTLSCSPISGHRSVSWYQQTPGQGLQFLFEYFSETQRNKGNFPGRFSGRQFSNSRSEMNVSTLELGDSALYLCASSEGLAGSQETQYFGPGTRLLVL.

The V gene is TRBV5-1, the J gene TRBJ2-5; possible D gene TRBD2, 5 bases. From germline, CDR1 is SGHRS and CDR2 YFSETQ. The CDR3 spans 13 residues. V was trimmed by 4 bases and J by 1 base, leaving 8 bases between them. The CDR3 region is CASSQEAQETQYF. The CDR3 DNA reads TGCGCCAGCAGCCAGGAGGCCCAAGAGACCCAGTACTTC.